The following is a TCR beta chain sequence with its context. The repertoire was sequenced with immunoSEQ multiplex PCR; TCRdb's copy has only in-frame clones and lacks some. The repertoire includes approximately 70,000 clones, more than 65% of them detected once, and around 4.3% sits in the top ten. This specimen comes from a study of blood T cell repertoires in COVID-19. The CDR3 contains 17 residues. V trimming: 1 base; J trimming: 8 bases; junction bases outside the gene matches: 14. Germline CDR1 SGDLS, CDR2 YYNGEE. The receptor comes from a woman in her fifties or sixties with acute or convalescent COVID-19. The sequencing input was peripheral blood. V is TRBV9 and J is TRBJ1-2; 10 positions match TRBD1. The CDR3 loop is CASSVSNKRQGANGYTF. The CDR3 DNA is TGTGCCAGCAGCGTATCTAACAAGCGACAGGGGGCTAACGGCTACACCTTC.